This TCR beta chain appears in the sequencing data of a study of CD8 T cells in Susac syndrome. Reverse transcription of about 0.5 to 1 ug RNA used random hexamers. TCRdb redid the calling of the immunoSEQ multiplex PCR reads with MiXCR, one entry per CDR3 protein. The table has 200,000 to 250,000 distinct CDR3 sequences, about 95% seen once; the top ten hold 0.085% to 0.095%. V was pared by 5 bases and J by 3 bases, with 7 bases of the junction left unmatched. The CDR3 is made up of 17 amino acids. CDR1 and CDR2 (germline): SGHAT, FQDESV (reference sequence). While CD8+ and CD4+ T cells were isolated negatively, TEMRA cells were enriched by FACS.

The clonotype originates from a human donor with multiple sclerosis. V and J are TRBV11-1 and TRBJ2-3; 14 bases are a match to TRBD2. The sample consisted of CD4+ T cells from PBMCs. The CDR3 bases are TGTGCCAGCAGCCGACTAGCGGGGGGGGAGAGGACAGATACGCAGTATTTT. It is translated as CASSRLAGGERTDTQYF.